This T cell receptor beta chain emerged from a study of T cell responses to AZD1222 COVID-19 vaccine. TCRdb's table, derived via immunoSEQ multiplex PCR, lists solely in-frame clones and lacks some. In the table there are some 100,000 clones, roughly 84% of which are singletons. Points on this clone: Its antigen is not identified. This sample includes further DNA sequences coding for the same CDR3.

Study-wide results and caveats: Clonal diversity was possibly underestimated; the donors were predominantly white British and more often female. CD4 TCRs associated with vaccination spanned spike, dominating at 160-218 and 743-854. Regions left unmutated in variants are reportedly the target of nearly half of spike-specific TCRs. Repertoires in all cases were sampled only once the peak T cell response had passed.

The CDR3 has 12 residues. Trimming cost V 1 base and J 4 bases, with 4 bases left between them. This clonotype was obtained from an adult who received the AZD1222 COVID-19 vaccine. The gene calls are TRBV12-3 or TRBV12-4 and TRBJ1-2; D unclear. This sample comprised peripheral blood, obtained 28 days after the second AZD1222 dose. CDR3 nucleotide sequence: TGTGCCAGCAGTTTAGGTTTCTATGGCTACACCTTC. Its protein product is CASSLGFYGYTF.